Listed here are 6 T cell receptor beta chains from one sample, sequenced in a study of blood T cell repertoires in COVID-19. The table came from immunoSEQ multiplex PCR; TCRdb's copy has only in-frame clones and leaves some out. The table shows about 230,000 clones, with about 90% occurring only once. Specimen: PBMCs or T cells enriched from blood (not recorded which). Every receptor here comes from a woman aged 30 to 39 with acute COVID-19.

This chain uses TRBV3-1 (or the pseudogene TRBV3-2) with TRBJ2-1; D might be TRBD1 (6 bases). Germline values: CDR1 LGHDT, CDR2 YNNKEL (reference sequence). The CDR3 has 17 residues. V lost 0 bases and J lost 12, with 24 bases in between. DNA for the CDR3: TGTGCCAGCAGCCAAGATGGAGTCGGCAGGGGAAGAGTAGGGCAGTTCTTC. Encoded protein: CASSQDGVGRGRVGQFF.

The genes are TRBV19 and TRBJ1-1; D remains unclear. The length of the CDR3 is 15 residues. Germline values: CDR1 LNHDA, CDR2 SQIVND (reference sequence). With 1 base removed from V and 1 base from J, the gap between germline ends came to 10 bases. CDR3 loop: CASSIAAAENTEAFF. In nucleotides, the CDR3 is TGTGCCAGTAGTATAGCCGCGGCAGAGAACACTGAAGCTTTCTTT.

V usage is TRBV5-5 and J usage is TRBJ1-2; tentatively, D is TRBD1 (5 bases). Trimming took off 0 bases at V and 2 bases at J, with 8 bases between the two ends. This CDR3 is built from 14 residues. Germline assignment: CDR1 SGHKS and CDR2 YYEKEE (reference sequence). CDR3 amino acids: CASSLVGLNYGYTF. CDR3 nucleotide sequence: TGTGCCAGCAGCTTGGTGGGGCTGAACTATGGCTACACCTTC.

The chain has TRBV5-1 and TRBJ2-3; D may be TRBD2 (6 bases). CDR1 SGHRS and CDR2 YFSETQ come from the germline V gene. The V end was cut by 4 bases, the J end by 3 bases, with 12 bases between. The length of the CDR3 is 14 residues. The CDR3 region is CASSAGTATDTQYF. In DNA, the CDR3 is TGCGCCAGCAGCGCGGGGACCGCAACAGATACGCAGTATTTT.

The chain recombines TRBV15 with TRBJ2-7; tentative D call: TRBD1 (7 bases). Germline loops: CDR1 LNHNV, CDR2 YYDKDF (reference sequence). The CDR3 has 17 amino acids. V was clipped by 3 bases and J by 0 bases, with 18 bases between them. The CDR3 coding sequence is TGTGCCACCAGCAGGGCCAGGGGGACTCCTAGCTCCTACGAGCAGTACTTC. Protein: CATSRARGTPSSYEQYF. The whole variable domain, remainder taken from reference TRBV15 and TRBJ2-7, is DAMVIQNPRYQVTQFGKPVTLSCSQTLNHNVMYWYQQKSSQAPKLLFHYYDKDFNNEADTPDNFQSRRPNTSFCFLDIRSPGLGDTAMYLCATSRARGTPSSYEQYFGPGTRLTVT.

This sequence joins TRBV10-2 and TRBJ2-7; 7 positions match TRBD1. The CDR3 is 15 amino acids. From germline, CDR1 is WSHSY and CDR2 SAAADI. V lost 6 bases to trimming and J lost 1 base; unmatched junction nucleotides: 9. In DNA form, the CDR3 reads TGCGCCAGCAGACCCGACAGGGTGGGATCCTACGAGCAGTACTTC. This encodes CASRPDRVGSYEQYF.